What follows are 29 T cell receptor beta chains derived from one specimen sequenced in a study of OX40 agonist ivuxolimab in advanced cancers. Sequencing was performed with immunoSEQ multiplex PCR; in TCRdb, only in-frame clones are kept and a portion is missing. The table lists roughly 100,000 clones, 85% to 90% of them singletons. Sequences were derived from CD4+ or CD8+ T cells sorted from blood, sampled in a trial of the OX40 agonist ivuxolimab. The receptors were gathered from an adult with an advanced solid tumor such as melanoma, head and neck, liver or kidney cancer.

This clone was seen a few times. The rearrangement joins TRBV19 to TRBJ1-1; 7 bases map to TRBD1. The germline V gene has CDR1 LNHDA and CDR2 SQIVND (reference sequence). V dropped 5 bases and J dropped 10; count of bases not matched to a gene: 10. The CDR3 has 13 amino acids. The CDR3 region is CASSDDRDRVAFF. CDR3 nucleotide sequence: TGTGCCAGTAGTGATGACAGGGATCGGGTAGCTTTCTTT.

This chain links TRBV6-5 with TRBJ1-2; D gene uncertain. In germline, CDR1 is MNHEY, CDR2 SVGAGI. The V and J ends lost 2 bases and 6 bases respectively, with 7 bases between them. The CDR3 has 12 amino acids. CDR3 coding DNA: TGTGCCAGCAGTTACAAAGGGAATGGCTACACCTTC. Encoded protein: CASSYKGNGYTF.

The chain is built from TRBV29-1 and TRBJ1-1; the D gene is possibly TRBD1 (6 bases). The CDR3 has 13 residues. With 8 bases removed from V and 0 bases from J, the gap between germline ends came to 13 bases. Germline CDR1 SQVTM, CDR2 ANQGSEA. CDR3 sequence reads: CSPQGLMNTEAFF. CDR3 DNA sequence: TGCAGCCCTCAGGGGTTGATGAACACTGAAGCTTTCTTT.

The V and J genes are TRBV7-2 and TRBJ1-2, with D possibly TRBD1 on 5 matching bases. Trimming shortened V by 1 base and J by 1 base, and 7 bases separated the two germline ends. The CDR3 runs to 14 residues. Looked up from germline, CDR1 is SGHTA and CDR2 is FQGNSA. CDR3 amino acids: CASSLVGGNYGYTF. The CDR3, as DNA: TGTGCCAGCAGCTTAGTGGGGGGTAACTATGGCTACACCTTC.

This clone has a single count. The chain has TRBV7-9 and TRBJ1-2; tentative D call: TRBD1 (6 bases). The CDR3 is made up of 15 amino acids. The V gene lost 3 bases and the J gene lost 0 bases, with 11 bases spanning the gap. Germline CDR1 SEHNR, CDR2 FQNEAQ (reference sequence). CDR3 protein: CASSFGGAANYGYTF. DNA for the CDR3: TGTGCCAGCAGCTTTGGGGGGGCAGCTAACTATGGCTACACCTTC. Together with reference TRBV7-9 and TRBJ1-2, the CDR3 gives the full variable domain: DTGVSQNPRHKITKRGQNVTFRCDPISEHNRLYWYRQTLGQGPEFLTYFQNEAQLEKSRLLSDRFSAERPKGSFSTLEIQRTEQGDSAMYLCASSFGGAANYGYTFGSGTRLTVV.

This clone was seen more than once but under ten times. The chain employs TRBV2 and TRBJ2-2; D gene ambiguous. V lost 0 bases, J lost 7 bases, and 9 bases lay in between. The CDR3 has 14 residues. Germline V gene data show CDR1 as SNHLY and CDR2 as FYNNEI. CDR3 DNA sequence: TGTGCCAGCAGTGAAGCGCCCGCTTTCGGGGAGCTGTTTTTT. Amino acid sequence: CASSEAPAFGELFF.

The J gene is TRBJ2-4, the V gene TRBV18; TRBD1 might be the D (5 bases). The CDR3 sequence is 15 residues long. V gave up 3 bases and J gave up 5 bases, with 14 bases separating them. Germline-derived CDR1 and CDR2 are KGHSH and LQKENI. DNA of the CDR3: TGTGCCAGCTCACCCAGAATCGACAGTCAAAACATTCAGTACTTC. Residues: CASSPRIDSQNIQYF.

This sequence joins TRBV7-9 and TRBJ2-6, with unresolved D. Germline-derived CDR1 and CDR2 are SEHNR and FQNEAQ (reference sequence). The CDR3 is made up of 16 amino acids. V was trimmed by 4 bases and J by 1 base, leaving 11 bases between them. The DNA for the CDR3 is TGTGCCAGCAGCTCCAATAGAAAATCTGGGGCCAACGTCCTGACTTTC. Protein sequence: CASSSNRKSGANVLTF.

CDR3 sequence: CASSLGGQGRYEQYF. DNA for the CDR3: TGTGCCAGCAGCTTGGGGGGACAGGGAAGATACGAGCAGTACTTC. The V and J genes are TRBV5-5 and TRBJ2-7, with 9 bases identical to TRBD1. CDR3 size: 15 residues. CDR1 is SGHKS, CDR2 YYEKEE, per germline (reference sequence). J was trimmed by 4 bases and V by 0 bases; bases with no gene match: 5.

This chain links TRBV7-2 with TRBJ2-3, with no clear D. V lost 3 bases and J lost 2, with 12 bases in between. CDR1 and CDR2 from the germline V gene are SGHTA and FQGNSA. The CDR3 has 15 amino acids. CDR3 DNA: TGTGCCAGCAGCTTGGATGGCCCGTCCACAGATACGCAGTATTTT. The encoded protein is CASSLDGPSTDTQYF.

J is TRBJ1-1 and V is TRBV5-6; TRBD1 is a possible D gene (5 bases). V lost 2 bases, J lost 1 base, and 6 bases lay in between. CDR3 length: 13 residues. Germline lookup yields CDR1 SGHDT and CDR2 YYEEEE. This CDR3 reads CASSFRGNTEAFF. The CDR3 bases are TGTGCCAGCAGCTTTAGGGGGAACACTGAAGCTTTCTTT.

This clone was counted once. One junction end disagrees with the germline gene, perhaps due to a read error. Other DNA sequences within the sample encode an identical CDR3. The chain combines TRBV7-2 with TRBJ1-1; D is unresolved. From germline, CDR1 is SGHTA and CDR2 FQGNSA. The CDR3 loop spans 12 amino acids. The CDR3 region is CASSLMSQEAFF. Written as DNA, the CDR3 is TGCGCCAGCAGCTTAATGAGTCAGGAAGCTTTCTTT. Drawing the rest from reference TRBV7-2 and TRBJ1-1, the complete variable domain is GAGVSQSPSNKVTEKGKDVELRCDPISGHTALYWYRQSLGQGLEFLIYFQGNSAPDKSGLPSDRFSAERTGGSVSTLTIQRTQQEDSAVYLCASSLMSQEAFFGQGTRLTVV.

This chain joins TRBV30 and TRBJ1-4, with TRBD1 as a possible D gene (6 bases). CDR1 and CDR2 (germline): GTSNPN, SVGIG (reference sequence). The CDR3 length is 13 residues. Trimming removed 3 bases at V and 8 bases at J, with 13 bases between. CDR3 DNA sequence: TGTGCCTGGAGCACAGGGATCGGGGAAAAACTGTTTTTT. Translating it yields CAWSTGIGEKLFF.

The V call is TRBV18, the J call TRBJ1-1; D remains unclear. CDR3 size: 13 residues. CDR1 and CDR2 from the germline V gene are KGHSH and LQKENI. Between the trimmed V and J ends, which lost 4 bases and 1 base, there was a span of 7 bases. The CDR3 sequence is CASSHGENTEAFF. The CDR3 region has the DNA TGTGCCAGCTCACACGGGGAGAACACTGAAGCTTTCTTT.

The rearrangement joins TRBV19 to TRBJ2-2; perhaps TRBD2 as D (6 bases). Trimming took 0 bases from V and 4 from J, leaving 21 bases between them. The germline V gene encodes CDR1 LNHDA and CDR2 SQIVND (reference sequence). The CDR3 sequence is 19 residues long. The CDR3 coding sequence is TGTGCCAGTAGTATAGATCCCTCCGCAGGGCGGGGTTTCACCGGGGAGCTGTTTTTT. Protein product: CASSIDPSAGRGFTGELFF. The full variable domain, its missing parts supplied by reference TRBV19 and TRBJ2-2, is DGGITQSPKYLFRKEGQNVTLSCEQNLNHDAMYWYRQDPGQGLRLIYYSQIVNDFQKGDIAEGYSVSREKKESFPLTVTSAQKNPTAFYLCASSIDPSAGRGFTGELFFGEGSRLTVL.

The gene calls are TRBV4-3 and TRBJ1-3; the D is unclear. V gave up 1 base and J gave up 0 bases, with 13 bases separating them. The germline V gene has CDR1 LGHNA and CDR2 YSLEER. This CDR3 has 17 amino acids. In nucleotides, the CDR3 is TGCGCCAGCAGCCAAGTTGCATCAGTTAACTCTGGAAACACCATATATTTT. Translating it yields CASSQVASVNSGNTIYF.

This clone has only a few counts. The rearrangement joins TRBV6-5 to TRBJ1-1; weak D call: TRBD1 (6 bases). V was pared by 2 bases and J by 10 bases, with 11 bases between. The CDR3 has 12 amino acids. Germline lookup yields CDR1 MNHEY and CDR2 SVGAGI. CDR3 in amino acids: CASSYTGQGAFF. The CDR3 DNA is TGTGCCAGCAGTTACACGGGACAAGGAGCTTTCTTT.

This clone is a singleton in its sample. The genes are TRBV2 and TRBJ2-5, with TRBD2 matching over 10 bases. J was trimmed by 5 bases and V by 4 bases; bases with no gene match: 7. The CDR3 runs to 15 residues. Germline loops: CDR1 SNHLY, CDR2 FYNNEI. The CDR3 protein is CASSGAGGPRETQYF. CDR3 DNA sequence: TGTGCCAGCAGTGGAGCGGGGGGGCCGAGGGAGACCCAGTACTTC.

The J gene is TRBJ2-7, the V gene TRBV27; 7 positions agree with TRBD1. The junction had 8 bases not matched to a gene; V was cut back by 3 bases and J by 6 bases. Germline V CDR1 and CDR2: MNHEY, SMNVEV (reference sequence). The CDR3 runs to 14 residues. The CDR3 sequence is CASSFIQQGSEQYF. The DNA for the CDR3 is TGTGCCAGCAGTTTTATACAACAGGGGAGCGAGCAGTACTTC.

J is TRBJ2-7 and V is TRBV28, with D uncertain. The ends were cut back, 3 bases at V and 6 bases at J, with 6 bases in the middle. Germline lookup yields CDR1 MDHEN and CDR2 SYDVKM. The CDR3 loop spans 11 amino acids. For the CDR3, the DNA is TGTGCCAGCAGTTTTTTTTCCGAGCAGTACTTC. As protein: CASSFFSEQYF. The complete variable domain, with remaining parts taken from reference TRBV28 and TRBJ2-7, reads DVKVTQSSRYLVKRTGEKVFLECVQDMDHENMFWYRQDPGLGLRLIYFSYDVKMKEKGDIPEGYSVSREKKERFSLILESASTNQTSMYLCASSFFSEQYFGPGTRLTVT.

The chain employs TRBV7-9 and TRBJ1-6, with D unclear. The V and J ends lost 2 bases and 8 bases respectively, with 10 bases between them. Germline CDR1 SEHNR, CDR2 FQNEAQ (reference sequence). This CDR3 has 14 amino acids. This chain's CDR3 is CASSLQNTHSPLHF. CDR3 nucleotides: TGTGCCAGCAGCTTACAGAATACTCATTCACCCCTCCACTTT.

The chain employs TRBV6-1 and TRBJ2-7, with 10 nucleotides matching TRBD1. From germline, CDR1 is MNHNS and CDR2 SASEGT. Trimming took 4 bases from V and 5 from J; bases not matched to a gene: 5. CDR3 size: 14 residues. The CDR3 protein is CASSGGQGLDEQYF. CDR3 DNA: TGTGCCAGCAGTGGGGGACAGGGGCTGGACGAGCAGTACTTC.

The chain combines TRBV5-6 with TRBJ1-6; the match to TRBD1 covers 7 bases. Looked up from germline, CDR1 is SGHDT and CDR2 is YYEEEE. This CDR3 comprises 14 residues. The V segment lost 3 bases and the J segment 6 bases; nucleotides outside the gene matches: 3. The DNA of the CDR3 is TGTGCCAGCAGCTCCGGGACAGCTAATTCACCCCTCCACTTT. It is translated as CASSSGTANSPLHF.

The CDR3 DNA reads TGTGCCAGCAGCCTTGACCTGCTCGGGCGGTACTCTGGGGCCAACGTCCTGACTTTC. Protein sequence: CASSLDLLGRYSGANVLTF. The rearrangement joins TRBV28 to TRBJ2-6; D unclear. Germline CDR1 reads MDHEN; CDR2 reads SYDVKM. The CDR3 loop spans 19 amino acids. Trimming pared 6 bases from V and 0 bases from J, leaving 21 bases between.

The V gene is TRBV7-2, the J gene TRBJ2-5, with 16 bases aligning to TRBD2. Trimming took 5 bases from V and 7 from J; bases not matched to a gene: 10. Germline V lookup: CDR1 SGHTA, CDR2 FQGNSA. The CDR3 covers 17 residues. CDR3 protein: CASSPPGLAGGSGTQYF. The DNA for the CDR3 is TGTGCCAGCAGCCCCCCGGGACTAGCGGGGGGGAGTGGGACCCAGTACTTC.

The V gene is TRBV6-5, the J gene TRBJ1-1; no definite D call. CDR1 is MNHEY, CDR2 SVGAGI, per germline. V was clipped by 2 bases and J by 2 bases, with 6 bases between them. The length of the CDR3 is 13 residues. CDR3 sequence reads: CASSYTPNTEAFF. For the CDR3, the DNA is TGTGCCAGCAGTTACACTCCCAACACTGAAGCTTTCTTT.

The rearrangement uses TRBV5-1 and TRBJ2-5, with D perhaps being TRBD1 or TRBD2 (5 bases each). This CDR3 has 14 residues. The V gene lost 0 bases and the J gene lost 5 bases, with 11 bases spanning the gap. The germline V gene has CDR1 SGHRS and CDR2 YFSETQ. The CDR3 coding sequence is TGCGCCAGCAGCTTGGTGGGGGATCGGGAGACCCAGTACTTC. As protein: CASSLVGDRETQYF.

The gene calls are TRBV6-6 and TRBJ1-6; D gene ambiguous. Germline-derived CDR1 and CDR2 are MNHNY and SVGAGI (reference sequence). The CDR3 is 13 residues long. Trimming took off 8 bases at V and 1 base at J, with 6 bases between the two ends. This CDR3 reads CASGRSYNSPLHF. The CDR3 nucleotides are TGTGCCAGCGGTCGGTCCTATAATTCACCCCTCCACTTT.

The chain uses TRBV14 and TRBJ1-1; 8 nucleotides match TRBD1. From germline, CDR1 is SGHDN and CDR2 FVKESK. V shed 4 bases and J 1 base; nucleotides not matched to a gene: 2. This CDR3 has 14 amino acids. The CDR3 nucleotides are TGTGCCAGCAGCCCAGGGGGCCAGAACACTGAAGCTTTCTTT. This translates into CASSPGGQNTEAFF.